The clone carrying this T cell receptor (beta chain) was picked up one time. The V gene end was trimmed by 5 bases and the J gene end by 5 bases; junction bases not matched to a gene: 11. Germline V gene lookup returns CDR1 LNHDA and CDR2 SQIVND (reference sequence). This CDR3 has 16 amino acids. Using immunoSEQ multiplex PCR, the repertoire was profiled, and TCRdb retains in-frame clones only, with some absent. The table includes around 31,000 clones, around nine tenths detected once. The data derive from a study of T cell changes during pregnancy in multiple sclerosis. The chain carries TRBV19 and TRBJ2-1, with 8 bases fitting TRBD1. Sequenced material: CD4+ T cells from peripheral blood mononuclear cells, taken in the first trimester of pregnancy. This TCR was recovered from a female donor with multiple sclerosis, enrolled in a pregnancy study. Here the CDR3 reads CASSAGYRGRHNEQFF. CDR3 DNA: TGTGCCAGTAGTGCAGGATACAGGGGGAGGCACAATGAGCAGTTCTTC.